These T cell receptor beta chains were read from a single sample in a study of T cell responses to AZD1222 COVID-19 vaccine. Method: immunoSEQ multiplex PCR; TCRdb's copy keeps in-frame clones and lacks some. The table records about 92,000 clones, about 90% of them present only once. This sample comprised peripheral blood, obtained on day 0 of AZD1222 vaccination. The receptors shown here come from an adult in good health. CDR3s include the opening cysteine and the closing phenylalanine or tryptophan. A D gene is named only where the DNA matches it firmly. Clone size is not always given. Where it is, it says once, few, many or a class for expanded clones.

>-|TRBV5-5|few|TRBJ2-7
TGTGCCAGCAGCTCCACGACTGCCTCCTACGAGCAGTACTTC
CASSSTTASYEQYF
>-|TRBV9|-|TRBJ1-2
TGTGCCAGCAGCGTAGAAGGTAGAAACTATGGCTACACCTTC
CASSVEGRNYGYTF
>-|TRBV3-1/TRBV3-2|-|TRBJ1-3
TGTGCCAGCACCCGAGAGGGCCTCTCTGGAAACACCATATATTTT
CASTREGLSGNTIYF
>-|TRBV28|-|TRBJ1-3
TGTGCCACCGCACAGGCCTCTGGAAACACCATATATTTT
CATAQASGNTIYF
>-|TRBV13|-|TRBJ1-2
TGTGCCAGCAGCTTCTCCGGGACAAGCTATGGCTACACCTTC
CASSFSGTSYGYTF
>-|TRBV6-5|-|TRBJ1-5
TGTGCCAGTAGCCGGGGGGCTCATCAGCCCCAGCATTTT
CASSRGAHQPQHF
>TRBD2|TRBV7-8|-|TRBJ2-5
TGTGCCAGCGAGCGGGGGGAGACCCAGTACTTC
CASERGETQYF
>TRBD2|TRBV19|-|TRBJ2-5
TGTGCCAGTAGTAAACTAGCGACCCAAGAGACCCAGTACTTC
CASSKLATQETQYF
>-|TRBV5-1|once|TRBJ2-2
TGCGCCAGCAGCCCAGGGGGGAGTAAAACCGGGGAGCTGTTTTTT
CASSPGGSKTGELFF
>-|TRBV3-1/TRBV3-2|-|TRBJ1-1
TGTGCCAGCTTTTACGCGTCGGAGACTTTCTTT
CASFYASETFF
>-|TRBV18|-|TRBJ1-5
TGTGCCAGCTCACCATCCGGGGGTGGCAATCAGCCCCAGCATTTT
CASSPSGGGNQPQHF
>-|TRBV9|-|TRBJ1-1
TGTGCCAGCAGTATGACAGGGAACACTGAAGCTTTCTTT
CASSMTGNTEAFF
>TRBD1|TRBV5-4|-|TRBJ1-2
TGTGCCAGCAGGGTAGGGGGCGCGTGGGGCTACACCTTC
CASRVGGAWGYTF
>-|TRBV5-1|-|TRBJ2-3
TGCGCCAGCAGCTTGGGCGGGCAAACACCAGATACGCAGTATTTT
CASSLGGQTPDTQYF
>TRBD2|TRBV19|-|TRBJ2-3
TGTGCCAGTAGGAGAACTAGCGGGAGGCCTACAGATACGCAGTATTTT
CASRRTSGRPTDTQYF
>-|TRBV6-4|-|TRBJ1-2
TGTGCCAGCAGTGAGCCGGGACTCTATGGCTACACCTTC
CASSEPGLYGYTF
>-|TRBV7-2|-|TRBJ2-2
TGTGCCAGCAGCTTATCACAGAACACCGGGGAGCTGTTTTTT
CASSLSQNTGELFF
>-|TRBV7-3|-|TRBJ2-3
TGTGCCAGCAGCTTAATGGGACGCCCCACAGATACGCAGTATTTT
CASSLMGRPTDTQYF
>-|TRBV5-4|-|TRBJ1-4
TGTGCCAGCAGTCCTGGTCGGGTTAATGAAAAACTGTTTTTT
CASSPGRVNEKLFF
>-|TRBV10-2|-|TRBJ2-1
TGCGCCAGCAAAGAGGGGGGCCTTTCCTACAATGAGCAGTTCTTC
CASKEGGLSYNEQFF
>-|TRBV5-4|-|TRBJ2-1
TGTGCCAGCAGCTCCAGGGTAGGGGCCCCCTACAATGAGCAGTTCTTC
CASSSRVGAPYNEQFF
>TRBD1|TRBV6-1|-|TRBJ1-2
TGTGCCAGCAGTGAAACAGGGGACTATGGCTACACCTTC
CASSETGDYGYTF
>-|TRBV3-1/TRBV3-2|-|TRBJ1-6
TGTGCCAGCAGCCAAGCGGCAGGCAATTCACCCCTCCACTTT
CASSQAAGNSPLHF
>-|TRBV9|-|TRBJ1-5
TGTGCCAGCAACCCCACAGGATCTCAGCCCCAGCATTTT
CASNPTGSQPQHF
>-|TRBV6-6|-|TRBJ1-4
TGTGCCAGCAGTTACACAACTAATGAAAAACTGTTTTTT
CASSYTTNEKLFF
>TRBD1|TRBV5-1|-|TRBJ1-1
TGCGCCAGCAGCTTTGGACAGGGGGCGAGTACTGAAGCTTTCTTT
CASSFGQGASTEAFF
>TRBD1|TRBV9|-|TRBJ1-1
TGTGCCAGCAGCGAGACAGGGGTGACTGAAGCTTTCTTT
CASSETGVTEAFF
>TRBD1|TRBV9|-|TRBJ1-1
TGTGCGTCTACAGGGGATGGCACTGAAGCTTTCTTT
CASTGDGTEAFF
>-|TRBV7-8|-|TRBJ1-6
TGTGCCAGCAGCCTCCCGAATTCACCCCTCCACTTT
CASSLPNSPLHF
>TRBD2|TRBV10-3|-|TRBJ2-5
TGTGCCATCAGTGAGTCAGGGACTAGCGGGGGCCAAGAGACCCAGTACTTC
CAISESGTSGGQETQYF